This entry lists 9 T cell receptor beta chains sequenced from one sample in a study. Each CDR3 protein gets one entry after TCRdb re-called the RT-PCR reads with MiXCR. The repertoire consists of almost 700,000 distinct CDR3 sequences, with 12% to 15% occurring once and the leading ten covering roughly 3.9%. The sample consisted of memory CD4+ T cells from blood. These receptors were obtained from a female donor in good health, serving as a healthy control.

This clonotype was counted ten times or more. V and J are TRBV27 and TRBJ2-6; D not resolved. Germline lookup yields CDR1 MNHEY and CDR2 SMNVEV (reference sequence). The length of the CDR3 is 15 residues. V was trimmed by 4 bases and J by 0 bases, leaving 7 bases between them. Here the CDR3 reads CASSSRASGANVLTF. DNA for the CDR3: TGTGCCAGCAGTTCCCGGGCCTCTGGGGCCAACGTCCTGACTTTC.

This chain links TRBV6-2 or TRBV6-3 with TRBJ1-1, with D possibly matching TRBD1 (6 bases). With 10 bases removed from V and 1 base from J, the gap between germline ends came to 13 bases. This CDR3 region has 13 residues. Germline V gives CDR1 MNHEY, CDR2 SVGEGT. In DNA, the CDR3 is TGTGCCACCGGCGAGACAGGGAACACTGAAGCTTTCTTT. Protein sequence: CATGETGNTEAFF.

This clonotype was detected ten times or more. The chain recombines TRBV20-1 with TRBJ1-2, with D hard to call. Germline values: CDR1 DFQATT, CDR2 SNEGSKA (reference sequence). The CDR3 has 12 amino acids. Trimming shortened V by 4 bases and J by 8 bases, and 14 bases separated the two germline ends. Written as DNA, the CDR3 is TGCAGTGCTACGCCCCCATCGGGGGGCTACACCTTC. It is translated as CSATPPSGGYTF.

The genes are TRBV5-1 and TRBJ1-2, with 8 bases aligning to TRBD1. This CDR3 comprises 16 residues. CDR1 and CDR2 (germline): SGHRS, YFSETQ. Losses at the gene ends were 4 bases for V and 6 bases for J; bases not matched to a gene: 14. This CDR3 reads CASSTLSAGGADGYTF. In DNA, the CDR3 is TGCGCCAGCAGCACACTCTCGGCAGGGGGCGCGGATGGCTACACCTTC. The entire variable domain, with the rest obtained from reference TRBV5-1 and TRBJ1-2, is as follows: KAGVTQTPRYLIKTRGQQVTLSCSPISGHRSVSWYQQTPGQGLQFLFEYFSETQRNKGNFPGRFSGRQFSNSRSEMNVSTLELGDSALYLCASSTLSAGGADGYTFGSGTRLTVV.

Only one count was recorded for this clonotype. The chain joins TRBV5-1 to TRBJ2-3; 10 bases match TRBD1. The V and J ends lost 4 bases and 2 bases, in that order; junction bases with no gene match: 7. The length of the CDR3 is 16 residues. The germline V gene encodes CDR1 SGHRS and CDR2 YFSETQ. DNA of the CDR3: TGCGCCAGCAGCCTGATGGGACAGGGGACCACAGATACGCAGTATTTT. Its translation: CASSLMGQGTTDTQYF.

This clonotype turned up a few times. CDR3 region: CASGHGGGGGETQYF. CDR3 nucleotides: TGTGCTAGTGGTCACGGGGGGGGCGGTGGAGAGACCCAGTACTTC. The V gene is TRBV12-5, the J gene TRBJ2-5, with 8 bases aligning to TRBD2. The germline V gene has CDR1 LGHNT and CDR2 FRNRAP. CDR3 length equals 15 residues. Germline trimming cut 5 bases from V and 4 bases from J; bases unmatched to any gene: 9. The full variable domain, completed using reference TRBV12-5 and TRBJ2-5, is DARVTQTPRHKVTEMGQEVTMRCQPILGHNTVFWYRQTMMQGLELLAYFRNRAPLDDSGMPKDRFSAEMPDATLATLKIQPSEPRDSAVYFCASGHGGGGGETQYFGPGTRLLVL.

This clonotype came up many times. The rearrangement joins TRBV20-1 to TRBJ1-2; tentatively, D is TRBD1 (5 bases). The germline V and J ends were trimmed by 3 bases and 4 bases, with 12 bases remaining between them. The CDR3 sequence is 13 residues long. Germline V gene lookup returns CDR1 DFQATT and CDR2 SNEGSKA (reference sequence). The CDR3 sequence: CSASSGPVYGYTF. The CDR3 coding sequence is TGCAGTGCTAGTTCGGGGCCCGTCTATGGCTACACCTTC.

This clonotype was recorded a few times. J is TRBJ2-3 and V is TRBV20-1; a weak D match, TRBD2 (5 bases). This CDR3 region has 16 residues. The germline CDR1 and CDR2 sequences are DFQATT and SNEGSKA (reference sequence). V was pared by 2 bases and J by 8 bases, with 23 bases between. CDR3 residues: CSARQRWEQGGGTQYF. DNA of the CDR3: TGCAGTGCTAGACAGCGGTGGGAACAAGGCGGCGGTACGCAGTATTTT.

In its sample, this clonotype was seen a few times. The chain recombines TRBV9 with TRBJ1-4; TRBD1 agrees at 9 bases. Germline loops: CDR1 SGDLS, CDR2 YYNGEE. The V segment lost 0 bases and the J segment 8 bases; nucleotides outside the gene matches: 11. The length of the CDR3 is 17 residues. The CDR3 DNA sequence: TGTGCCAGCAGCGTAGCCACCTCCGGGACAGGGCTGGAAAAACTGTTTTTT. Amino acid sequence: CASSVATSGTGLEKLFF.